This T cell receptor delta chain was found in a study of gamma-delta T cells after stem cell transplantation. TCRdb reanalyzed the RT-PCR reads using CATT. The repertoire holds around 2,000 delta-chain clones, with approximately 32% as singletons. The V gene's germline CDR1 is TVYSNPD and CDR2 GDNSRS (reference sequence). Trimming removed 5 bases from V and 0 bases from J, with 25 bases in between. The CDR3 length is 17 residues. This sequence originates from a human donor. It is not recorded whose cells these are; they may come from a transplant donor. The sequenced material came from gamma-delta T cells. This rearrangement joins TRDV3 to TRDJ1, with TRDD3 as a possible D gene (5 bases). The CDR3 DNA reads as TGTGCCGCTTCGGGACATGGATGGGGCTTTTACACCGATAAACTCATCTTT. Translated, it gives CAASGHGWGFYTDKLIF.